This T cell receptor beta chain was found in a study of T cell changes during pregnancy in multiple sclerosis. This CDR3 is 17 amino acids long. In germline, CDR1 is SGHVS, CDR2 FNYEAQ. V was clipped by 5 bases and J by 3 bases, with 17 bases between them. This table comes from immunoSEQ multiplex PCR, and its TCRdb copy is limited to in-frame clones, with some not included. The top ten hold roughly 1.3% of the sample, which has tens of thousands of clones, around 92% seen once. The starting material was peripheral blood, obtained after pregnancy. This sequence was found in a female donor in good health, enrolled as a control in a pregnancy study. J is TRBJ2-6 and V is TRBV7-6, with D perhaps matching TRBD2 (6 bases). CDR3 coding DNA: TGTGCCAGCAGCCTGTCGAACGCGGGGTATGGGGCCAACGTCCTGACTTTC. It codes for CASSLSNAGYGANVLTF.